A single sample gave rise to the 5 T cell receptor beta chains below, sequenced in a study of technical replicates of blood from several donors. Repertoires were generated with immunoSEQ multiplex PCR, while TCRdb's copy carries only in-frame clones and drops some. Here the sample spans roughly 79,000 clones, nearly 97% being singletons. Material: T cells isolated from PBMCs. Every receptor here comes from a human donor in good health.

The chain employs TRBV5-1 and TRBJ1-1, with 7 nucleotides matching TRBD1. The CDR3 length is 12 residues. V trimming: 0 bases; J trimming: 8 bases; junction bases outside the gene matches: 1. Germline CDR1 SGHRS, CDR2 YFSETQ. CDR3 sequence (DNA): TGCGCCAGCAGCTTGGGGGACAGAGAAGCTTTCTTT. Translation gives CASSLGDREAFF.

This chain's CDR3 is CASTTGLGEKLFF. CDR3 sequence (DNA): TGTGCCAGTACCACAGGCTTAGGTGAAAAACTGTTTTTT. This sequence joins TRBV19 and TRBJ1-4, with D possibly being TRBD1 (5 bases). Germline V gives CDR1 LNHDA, CDR2 SQIVND (reference sequence). CDR3 length: 13 amino acids. The germline V and J ends were trimmed by 7 bases and 7 bases, with 13 bases remaining between them.

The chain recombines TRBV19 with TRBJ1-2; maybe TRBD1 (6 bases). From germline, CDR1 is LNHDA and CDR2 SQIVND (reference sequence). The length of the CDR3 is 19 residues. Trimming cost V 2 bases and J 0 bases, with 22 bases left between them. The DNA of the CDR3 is TGTGCCAGTAGTATATTACCAGGGACAAGTGGTGGAGCTAACTATGGCTACACCTTC. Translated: CASSILPGTSGGANYGYTF.

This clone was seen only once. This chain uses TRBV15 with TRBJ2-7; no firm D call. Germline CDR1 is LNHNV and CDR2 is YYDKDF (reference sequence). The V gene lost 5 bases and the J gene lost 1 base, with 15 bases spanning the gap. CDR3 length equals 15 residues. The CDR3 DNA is TGTGCCACCAGCCAAGTCAGACTGCTATCCTACGAGCAGTACTTC. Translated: CATSQVRLLSYEQYF.

The CDR3 coding sequence is TGTGCCAGCAGCCCACGACTAGCGGCGGGAGAGACCCAGTACTTC. Translation gives CASSPRLAAGETQYF. The rearrangement links TRBV4-2 to TRBJ2-5; 9 nucleotides align to TRBD2. The CDR3 is 15 amino acids. Germline V gives CDR1 LGHNA, CDR2 YNFKEQ. V lost 4 bases and J lost 4; bases outside the gene matches: 7.